The 30 T cell receptor beta chains in this list originate from one sample, sequenced in a study of CD8+CD57+ T cells in acquired aplastic anemia. It was genomic DNA that served as the template for profiling TCR beta VDJ and CDR3. MiXCR, applied by TCRdb to the reads, yields one record per CDR3 protein. Of about 110,000 distinct CDR3 sequences listed, 40% to 60% are singletons. The sequencing sample was made of sorted CD4+, CD8+, or CD8+CD57+ T cells (not recorded which) from PBMCs. These receptors were obtained from a human donor in good health, serving as a control.

V and J are TRBV7-9 and TRBJ2-1, with 7 bases lining up with TRBD2. This CDR3 spans 14 amino acids. The V gene end was trimmed by 3 bases and the J gene end by 2 bases; junction bases not matched to a gene: 1. Looked up from germline, CDR1 is SEHNR and CDR2 is FQNEAQ (reference sequence). The CDR3 DNA reads as TGTGCCAGCAGCTTCCTAGCGGCCTACAATGAGCAGTTCTTC. Amino acids: CASSFLAAYNEQFF.

The chain links TRBV10-2 to TRBJ1-2; 9 bases agree with TRBD1. Germline CDR1 WSHSY, CDR2 SAAADI. Unmatched junction bases numbered 9, after V lost 11 bases and J lost 2 bases. This CDR3 is built from 14 residues. In nucleotides, the CDR3 is TGCGCCTCAGGGGGACAGGGCCTCAACTATGGCTACACCTTC. Encoded protein: CASGGQGLNYGYTF.

The chain recombines TRBV10-3 with TRBJ1-1; tentatively, D is TRBD1 (6 bases). Germline CDR1 is ENHRY and CDR2 is SYGVKD. The CDR3 runs 14 residues. The V and J ends lost 6 bases and 1 base respectively, with 12 bases between them. Here the CDR3 reads CAIRKGQTNTEAFF. CDR3 in DNA: TGTGCCATCAGGAAGGGACAAACGAACACTGAAGCTTTCTTT.

V is TRBV29-1 and J is TRBJ1-2; the D is unclear. Trimming stripped 0 bases from V and 4 bases from J, with 15 bases between. The CDR3 extends over 15 amino acids. Germline CDR1 SQVTM, CDR2 ANQGSEA. CDR3 sequence: CSVEEGATRLYGYTF. CDR3 nucleotide sequence: TGCAGCGTTGAAGAAGGCGCCACCAGACTCTATGGCTACACCTTC.

This clonotype was counted at least ten times. J is TRBJ2-7 and V is TRBV6-5, with 7 bases aligning to TRBD1. In germline, CDR1 is MNHEY, CDR2 SVGAGI. The CDR3 contains 14 residues. Trimming took 4 bases from V and 2 from J; bases not matched to a gene: 5. CDR3 residues: CASSSRDRAYEQYF. The CDR3 DNA reads TGTGCCAGCAGTTCCCGGGACAGAGCCTACGAGCAGTACTTC.

The genes are TRBV2 and TRBJ2-3; TRBD2 matches at 10 bases. The CDR3 contains 17 residues. CDR1 is SNHLY, CDR2 FYNNEI, per germline. Trimming took 0 bases from V and 2 from J; bases not matched to a gene: 5. CDR3 amino acids: CASSEAETSGFTDTQYF. For the CDR3, the DNA is TGTGCCAGCAGTGAAGCTGAGACTAGCGGGTTCACAGATACGCAGTATTTT.

This clonotype appeared a few times. The conserved closing phenylalanine or tryptophan is absent in this CDR3, likely reflecting a read error. The rearrangement uses TRBV25-1 and TRBJ1-6; possibly TRBD1 for D (5 bases). Germline-derived CDR1 and CDR2 are MGHDK and SYGVNS. The CDR3 totals 16 residues. V lost 2 bases and J lost 8, with 16 bases in between. The CDR3 DNA is TGTGCCAGCAGTGAAGAGAGAGGACATTATGATTCACCCCTCCACCTT. This gives the protein CASSEERGHYDSPLHL.

The chain recombines TRBV4-3 with TRBJ2-7; 9 bases agree with TRBD1. Trimming at V came to 3 bases and at J to 0 bases, leaving 3 bases not matched to a gene. This CDR3 region has 15 residues. The germline V gene has CDR1 LGHNA and CDR2 YSLEER. CDR3 residues: CASSQDRGFSYEQYF. CDR3 bases: TGCGCCAGCAGCCAGGACAGGGGATTCTCCTACGAGCAGTACTTC.

Of note for this clonotype: Here the CDR3 omits its conserved ending phenylalanine or tryptophan, so a read error is the likely source. This chain connects TRBV15 to TRBJ1-6; 8 nucleotides match TRBD1. The CDR3 length is 14 residues. Per the germline V gene, CDR1 is LNHNV and CDR2 is YYDKDF (reference sequence). V gave up 3 bases and J gave up 6 bases; unmatched junction bases: 1. The CDR3 region has the DNA TGTGCCACCAGCAGGGGACAGGCTAATTCACCCCTCCACCTT. It yields the protein CATSRGQANSPLHL.

This clonotype appeared a few times. The V gene is TRBV11-2, the J gene TRBJ2-1; 10 bases fit TRBD1. Germline V CDR1 and CDR2: SGHAT, FQNNGV. The V segment lost 0 bases and the J segment 6 bases; nucleotides outside the gene matches: 5. The CDR3 has 16 amino acids. The CDR3 here is CASSLEGQGGFNEQFF. CDR3 DNA: TGTGCCAGCAGCTTAGAAGGACAGGGGGGTTTCAATGAGCAGTTCTTC.

The table lists this clonotype with a few counts. The chain uses TRBV11-2 and TRBJ1-4; 12 bases align to TRBD1. This CDR3 contains 17 residues. Per the germline V gene, CDR1 is SGHAT and CDR2 is FQNNGV. Losses at the gene ends were 1 base for V and 3 bases for J; bases not matched to a gene: 3. CDR3 residues: CASSLVGQGASNEKLFF. DNA for the CDR3: TGTGCCAGCAGCTTAGTGGGACAGGGGGCCTCTAATGAAAAACTGTTTTTT.

This clonotype occurred a few times. The chain links TRBV19 to TRBJ1-5; D ambiguous. The CDR3 contains 14 residues. V dropped 5 bases and J dropped 11 bases, with 19 bases sitting between them. Germline V gene sequence: CDR1 LNHDA, CDR2 SQIVND (reference sequence). The CDR3: CASSPPLGQETQHF. CDR3 nucleotides: TGTGCCAGTAGTCCCCCCCTGGGCCAAGAGACCCAGCATTTT.

This clonotype was counted ten times or more. V usage is TRBV29-1 and J usage is TRBJ2-1; 10 bases match TRBD1. This CDR3 region has 14 residues. The V and J ends lost 3 bases and 5 bases, in that order; junction bases with no gene match: 4. Germline V gives CDR1 SQVTM, CDR2 ANQGSEA. Here the CDR3 reads CSVEGQGTNNEQFF. CDR3 DNA: TGCAGCGTTGAGGGACAGGGGACCAACAATGAGCAGTTCTTC.

The V gene is TRBV19, the J gene TRBJ1-2, with D possibly TRBD1 on 6 matching bases. Germline CDR1 and CDR2: LNHDA and SQIVND (reference sequence). With 5 bases removed from V and 3 bases from J, the gap between germline ends came to 13 bases. The CDR3 extends over 14 amino acids. The CDR3 bases are TGTGCCAGTAGTTTACCCCGACAGGACTATGGCTACACCTTC. Translating it yields CASSLPRQDYGYTF.

This clonotype was detected a few times. V and J are TRBV7-2 and TRBJ1-1; D is ambiguous. The CDR3 contains 14 residues. V was cut by 2 bases and J by 11 bases, with 18 bases left in between. The germline V gene encodes CDR1 SGHTA and CDR2 FQGNSA. The CDR3 here is CASSLYNNLPGAFF. The CDR3 nucleotides read TGTGCCAGCAGCTTATATAACAACCTACCTGGGGCTTTCTTT.

The sample holds a few counts of this clonotype. V and J are TRBV24-1 and TRBJ1-5; 8 nucleotides align to TRBD1. Germline V gene sequence: CDR1 KGHDR, CDR2 SFDVKD. The CDR3 contains 13 residues. V was pared by 9 bases and J by 4 bases, with 4 bases of the junction left unmatched. CDR3 protein: CATDRGVNQPQHF. The CDR3 DNA reads as TGTGCCACCGACAGGGGCGTGAATCAGCCCCAGCATTTT.

This clonotype came up once. A read error may produce the germline difference seen at one junction end. This chain connects TRBV25-1 to TRBJ1-1, with 9 positions matching TRBD1. Per the germline V gene, CDR1 is MGHDK and CDR2 is SYGVNS. The CDR3 extends over 16 amino acids. The CDR3 region has the DNA TGTCCCAGTAGTATAGGGACAGGGACGATGAACACTGAAGCTTTCTTT. Protein sequence: CPSSIGTGTMNTEAFF. Full variable domain (rest looked up from reference TRBV25-1 and TRBJ1-1): EADIYQTPRYLVIGTGKKITLECSQTMGHDKMYWYQQDPGMELHLIHYSYGVNSTEKGDLSSESTVSRIRTEHFPLTLESARPSHTSQYLCPSSIGTGTMNTEAFFGQGTRLTVV.

Of note for this clonotype: Mismatch with germline at one junction end may stem from a read error. The chain combines TRBV9 with TRBJ1-4; unclear D gene. Germline V gives CDR1 SGDLS, CDR2 YYNGEE. This CDR3 contains 12 residues. The chain's CDR3 is CASSPGNERLFF. The CDR3 DNA follows: TGTGCCAGCAGCCCTGGAAATGAAAGACTGTTTTTC.

This clonotype showed up just a few times. Possible read error: a much larger clone is one base away. V usage is TRBV9 and J usage is TRBJ2-1; 14 nucleotides line up with TRBD2. The CDR3 extends over 19 amino acids. V was clipped by 7 bases and J by 8 bases; unmatched bases: 20. Germline V gene lookup returns CDR1 SGDLS and CDR2 YYNGEE. CDR3 amino acids: CASGEGLAGVTNTGDEQFF. CDR3 DNA sequence: TGTGCCAGCGGCGAGGGACTAGCGGGGGTGACGAACACTGGCGATGAGCAGTTCTTC. The full variable domain, completed using reference TRBV9 and TRBJ2-1, is DSGVTQTPKHLITATGQRVTLRCSPRSGDLSVYWYQQSLDQGLQFLIQYYNGEERAKGNILERFSAQQFPDLHSELNLSSLELGDSALYFCASGEGLAGVTNTGDEQFFGPGTRLTVL.

The chain is built from TRBV2 and TRBJ1-5, with 8 positions matching TRBD1. Germline assignment: CDR1 SNHLY and CDR2 FYNNEI. This CDR3 is 13 amino acids long. V was clipped by 8 bases and J by 2 bases; unmatched bases: 2. The CDR3 bases are TGTGCCAGCGCGACAGGGGGCAATCAGCCCCAGCATTTT. The encoded protein is CASATGGNQPQHF.

V gene TRBV10-3 combines with J gene TRBJ2-7; 9 bases line up with TRBD1. This CDR3 is 15 amino acids long. Germline V gene sequence: CDR1 ENHRY, CDR2 SYGVKD. V shed 5 bases and J 2 bases; nucleotides not matched to a gene: 7. CDR3 DNA: TGTGCCATCAGTAGTGCCGGGACAGGGCCCTACGAGCAGTACTTC. It yields the protein CAISSAGTGPYEQYF.

The rearrangement uses TRBV19 and TRBJ1-2, with D uncertain. The CDR3 runs 12 residues. V lost 7 bases and J 3 bases, leaving 9 bases between the germline ends. Per germline, CDR1 LNHDA and CDR2 SQIVND (reference sequence). This chain's CDR3 is CASTERDYGYTF. The DNA of the CDR3 is TGTGCCAGTACGGAGAGGGACTATGGCTACACCTTC.

This chain links TRBV15 with TRBJ2-1; 8 bases are shared with TRBD2. J lost 3 bases, V lost 5 bases, and 9 bases had no gene match. CDR1 and CDR2 (germline): LNHNV, YYDKDF (reference sequence). This CDR3 region has 16 residues. CDR3 coding DNA: TGTGCCACCAGCGACGACCGGGGGGGACTCTACAATGAGCAGTTCTTC. It is translated as CATSDDRGGLYNEQFF.

This clonotype occurred many times. The CDR3 here is CASRSLGQINEQFF. The DNA of the CDR3 is TGTGCCAGCAGGTCCCTGGGACAGATCAATGAGCAGTTCTTC. The rearrangement joins TRBV12-3 or TRBV12-4 to TRBJ2-1, with 7 positions matching TRBD1. The CDR3 is made up of 14 amino acids. The trim removed 6 bases at V and 6 bases at J, leaving 8 bases unmatched.

Here the CDR3 DNA reads TGCAGCGTTGTCCCCAGGGGGCAGTACGGCTACACCTTC. Residues: CSVVPRGQYGYTF. The gene calls are TRBV29-1 and TRBJ1-2; 8 bases are shared with TRBD1. Losses at the gene ends were 4 bases for V and 8 bases for J; bases not matched to a gene: 9. Germline V gene sequence: CDR1 SQVTM, CDR2 ANQGSEA. The CDR3 covers 13 residues.

The chain links TRBV7-2 to TRBJ1-1; D not certain. Trimming pared 1 base from V and 1 base from J, leaving 7 bases between. Germline CDR1 SGHTA, CDR2 FQGNSA. The CDR3 is 14 residues long. CDR3 DNA sequence: TGTGCCAGCAGCTTAGACGCAGGGAACACTGAAGCTTTCTTT. Residues: CASSLDAGNTEAFF.

The chain uses TRBV20-1 and TRBJ1-2; 7 bases are a match to TRBD1. With V trimmed by 2 bases and J by 4 bases, 7 bases remained unmatched. CDR3 length equals 14 residues. Germline V gives CDR1 DFQATT, CDR2 SNEGSKA (reference sequence). The CDR3, as DNA: TGCAGTGCTAGATACCCGGGACAGAGCTATGGCTACACCTTC. Amino acids: CSARYPGQSYGYTF.

The genes are TRBV2 and TRBJ1-2; 9 bases align to TRBD1. Germline assignment: CDR1 SNHLY and CDR2 FYNNEI. V trimming: 6 bases; J trimming: 8 bases; junction bases outside the gene matches: 7. The CDR3 runs 13 residues. CDR3 coding DNA: TGTGCCAGCAGATATACAGGGGGCTTGGGCTACACCTTC. Residues: CASRYTGGLGYTF.

Ten or more counts support this clonotype. The chain uses TRBV29-1 and TRBJ2-2; 7 positions agree with TRBD1. Germline CDR1 reads SQVTM; CDR2 reads ANQGSEA. This CDR3 spans 16 amino acids. Unmatched junction bases numbered 10, after V lost 4 bases and J lost 2 bases. CDR3 sequence (DNA): TGCAGCGTTGTGGTCGCTGACAGGGCTAACACCGGGGAGCTGTTTTTT. Protein sequence: CSVVVADRANTGELFF.

This clonotype has a count of ten or more. The V call is TRBV11-3, the J call TRBJ2-7; no definite D call. Germline CDR1 and CDR2: SGHNT and YENEEA. This CDR3 region has 12 residues. V shed 7 bases and J shed 3 bases, with 10 bases lying between them. The CDR3 protein is CASINPNYEQYF. DNA of the CDR3: TGTGCCAGCATAAACCCAAACTACGAGCAGTACTTC.